One sample yielded the 27 T cell receptor beta chains listed below, sequenced in a study of cytomegalovirus exposure and HLA in healthy donors. Amplification used 60 Vbeta primers and 13 Jbeta primers. Generated by immunoSEQ multiplex PCR, the TCRdb table keeps only in-frame clones and is missing some. Of 150,000 to 250,000 clones in the sample, 82% were seen once. Source material: PBMCs. These receptors all stem from a woman between 45 and 65 years old in good health and CMV-seropositive.

This sequence joins TRBV19 and TRBJ1-5; possible D gene TRBD1, 5 bases. Germline loops: CDR1 LNHDA, CDR2 SQIVND (reference sequence). This CDR3 is 13 amino acids long. The V end lost 7 bases, the J end lost 2 bases, and 9 bases lay between the germline ends. CDR3 coding DNA: TGTGCCAGTATGCCGGGGGGCAATCAGCCCCAGCATTTT. This codes for CASMPGGNQPQHF.

This clone was picked up a small number of times. The genes are TRBV6-1 and TRBJ2-3, with D perhaps matching TRBD2 (7 bases). Germline V CDR1 and CDR2: MNHNS, SASEGT. V was cut by 4 bases and J by 6 bases, with 23 bases left in between. CDR3 length: 17 amino acids. CDR3 DNA sequence: TGTGCCAGCAGTGCATCCCCTAGGCGGGGGCCCCCCGATACGCAGTATTTT. This translates into CASSASPRRGPPDTQYF.

J is TRBJ1-5 and V is TRBV21-1; TRBD1, as called in the table, went unchecked against the DNA. TRBV21-1 is labeled a pseudogene. This CDR3 is 18 amino acids long. CDR3 DNA sequence: TGTGCCAGCAGCACCTTAGAGGGACAGGTGGGTAGCAATCAGCCCCAGCATTTT. Its protein product is CASSTLEGQVGSNQPQHF.

The V and J genes are TRBV5-1 and TRBJ2-7; 7 bases are shared with TRBD2. V trimming: 5 bases; J trimming: 7 bases; junction bases outside the gene matches: 6. There are 12 residues in the CDR3. Germline V gene sequence: CDR1 SGHRS, CDR2 YFSETQ. The CDR3 DNA reads as TGCGCCAGCAGTACAAGCGGGGCAGAGCAGTACTTC. Translation: CASSTSGAEQYF.

J is TRBJ2-6 and V is TRBV5-1; unclear D gene. Looked up from germline, CDR1 is SGHRS and CDR2 is YFSETQ. Trimming removed 8 bases at V and 1 base at J, with 13 bases between. The CDR3 is 15 amino acids. In DNA, the CDR3 is TGCGCCAGTCAGGCCATCGGTTCTGGGGCCAACGTCCTGACTTTC. It yields the protein CASQAIGSGANVLTF.

The chain has TRBV25-1 and TRBJ2-2, with no clear D. V lost 4 bases and J lost 7, with 16 bases in between. Germline loops: CDR1 MGHDK, CDR2 SYGVNS. This CDR3 has 15 amino acids. The CDR3 protein is CASSGPGFPIGELFF. In DNA form, the CDR3 reads TGTGCCAGCAGTGGACCGGGTTTTCCCATCGGGGAGCTGTTTTTT.

This clone has just one count. The J gene is TRBJ2-7, the V gene TRBV6-5, with TRBD1 matching over 10 bases. V shed 8 bases and J 4 bases; nucleotides not matched to a gene: 8. The CDR3 runs to 14 residues. The germline CDR1 and CDR2 sequences are MNHEY and SVGAGI. CDR3 nucleotide sequence: TGTGCCAGCCGAGGGACAGGGGAAGGATACGAGCAGTACTTC. Protein product: CASRGTGEGYEQYF.

This clone was observed a few times. This sequence joins TRBV6-1 and TRBJ2-1; TRBD1 aligns across 7 bases. Losses at the gene ends were 7 bases for V and 10 bases for J; bases not matched to a gene: 10. CDR1 is MNHNS, CDR2 SASEGT, per germline. This CDR3 has 13 residues. Here the CDR3 DNA reads TGTGCCAGCACAAACCCGGACAGGAGGGAGCAGTTCTTC. Its translation: CASTNPDRREQFF.

The chain joins TRBV7-9 to TRBJ1-2; 9 bases map to TRBD1. V lost 8 bases to trimming and J lost 8 bases; unmatched junction nucleotides: 12. The germline CDR1 and CDR2 sequences are SEHNR and FQNEAQ (reference sequence). The CDR3 runs to 14 residues. CDR3 region: CASGEGDRVLGYTF. The CDR3 DNA reads TGTGCCAGCGGCGAGGGGGACAGGGTCCTCGGCTACACCTTC.

The chain combines TRBV2 with TRBJ2-7, with D perhaps matching TRBD1 (5 bases). Germline lookup yields CDR1 SNHLY and CDR2 FYNNEI. V lost 3 bases and J 7 bases, leaving 10 bases between the germline ends. This CDR3 has 12 residues. In DNA form, the CDR3 reads TGTGCCAGCAGTGATTCAGGGTGGGAGCAGTACTTC. The encoded protein is CASSDSGWEQYF.

The chain combines TRBV27 with TRBJ2-3, with D unresolved. The CDR3 has 14 residues. V was cut by 5 bases and J by 2 bases, with 11 bases left in between. CDR1 is MNHEY, CDR2 SMNVEV, per germline (reference sequence). The CDR3: CASSPGWPTDTQYF. CDR3 DNA sequence: TGTGCCAGCAGTCCAGGATGGCCCACAGATACGCAGTATTTT.

The chain has TRBV6-4 and TRBJ2-5, with 8 nucleotides matching TRBD2. The trim removed 0 bases at V and 6 bases at J, leaving 21 bases unmatched. The CDR3 runs 20 residues. CDR1 is MRHNA, CDR2 SNTAGT, per germline. CDR3 nucleotides: TGTGCCAGCAGTGACTCTGAGCGGGAGTTTGACTTTACACACGGAAAGACCCAGTACTTC. Its protein is CASSDSEREFDFTHGKTQYF.

This clone has just one count. The V and J genes are TRBV14 and TRBJ1-3; no clear D. Germline V lookup: CDR1 SGHDN, CDR2 FVKESK. The CDR3 loop spans 14 amino acids. Trimming removed 3 bases from V and 4 bases from J, with 10 bases in between. DNA for the CDR3: TGTGCCAGCAGCCAGTATAACTCAGGAAACACCATATATTTT. As protein: CASSQYNSGNTIYF.

This sequence joins TRBV6-5 and TRBJ1-6; TRBD1 matches at 7 bases. The CDR3 is made up of 15 amino acids. Unmatched junction bases numbered 12, after V lost 6 bases and J lost 10 bases. Germline CDR1 MNHEY, CDR2 SVGAGI. CDR3 protein: CASSAQQTGNSPLHF. The CDR3 DNA follows: TGTGCCAGCAGCGCTCAGCAGACAGGGAACTCACCCCTCCACTTT.

The rearrangement joins TRBV9 to TRBJ1-1, with D possibly TRBD1 on 6 matching bases. Per germline, CDR1 SGDLS and CDR2 YYNGEE. The CDR3 is made up of 18 amino acids. V was shortened by 3 bases and J by 0 bases, with 21 bases between the two germline ends. The CDR3 protein is CASSARRDTTNLNTEAFF. CDR3 DNA: TGTGCCAGCAGCGCGAGACGGGACACAACAAATTTGAACACTGAAGCTTTCTTT. Supplemented by reference TRBV9 and TRBJ1-1, the full variable domain reads DSGVTQTPKHLITATGQRVTLRCSPRSGDLSVYWYQQSLDQGLQFLIQYYNGEERAKGNILERFSAQQFPDLHSELNLSSLELGDSALYFCASSARRDTTNLNTEAFFGQGTRLTVV.

The genes are TRBV2 and TRBJ2-3, with 8 bases fitting TRBD2. Germline V CDR1 and CDR2: SNHLY, FYNNEI. The CDR3 has 17 residues. The trim removed 5 bases at V and 0 bases at J, leaving 10 bases unmatched. The CDR3 spells CASSLLITSGSTDTQYF. CDR3 DNA sequence: TGTGCCAGCAGTCTCCTCATTACTAGCGGAAGCACAGATACGCAGTATTTT.

This clone was seen once. This rearrangement joins TRBV5-4 to TRBJ2-3; weak D call: TRBD1 (5 bases). Germline-derived CDR1 and CDR2 are SGHNT and YYREEE (reference sequence). The CDR3 totals 14 residues. V lost 5 bases, J lost 6 bases, and 16 bases lay in between. The CDR3 DNA follows: TGTGCCAGCAGATTCGCCCAGGGTGTGGATACGCAGTATTTT. Protein: CASRFAQGVDTQYF.

The CDR3 is CASSSIGGRAHETDTQYF. The CDR3 DNA reads TGTGCCAGCAGCAGCATCGGGGGGCGGGCGCACGAGACAGATACGCAGTATTTT. The chain joins TRBV7-6 to TRBJ2-3, with D maybe TRBD2 (7 bases). Trimming shortened V by 5 bases and J by 3 bases, and 24 bases separated the two germline ends. This CDR3 contains 18 residues. Germline V CDR1 and CDR2: SGHVS, FNYEAQ.

On this clone: The sample has other DNA sequences that encode this CDR3 too. The chain joins TRBV18 to TRBJ2-6; 10 bases fit TRBD1. After removal of 6 bases from V and 4 bases from J, the junction contained 12 bases not matched to a gene. The CDR3 is 18 residues long. Germline values: CDR1 KGHSH, CDR2 LQKENI. CDR3 DNA sequence: TGTGCCAGCTCGCCCAGACAGGGGGCAAAATCAGGGGCCAACGTCCTGACTTTC. Encoded protein: CASSPRQGAKSGANVLTF. Complete variable domain (other parts from reference TRBV18 and TRBJ2-6): NAGVMQNPRHLVRRRGQEARLRCSPMKGHSHVYWYRQLPEEGLKFMVYLQKENIIDESGMPKERFSAEFPKEGPSILRIQQVVRGDSAAYFCASSPRQGAKSGANVLTFGAGSRLTVL.

Only one count was recorded for this clone. The chain couples TRBV5-1 to TRBJ2-4, with TRBD1 matching 9 bases. CDR1 SGHRS and CDR2 YFSETQ come from the germline V gene. V shed 4 bases and J 9 bases; nucleotides not matched to a gene: 11. There are 15 residues in the CDR3. The CDR3 spells CASSDSHRGQGIQYF. The CDR3 DNA follows: TGCGCCAGCAGCGACTCTCACAGGGGGCAGGGCATTCAGTACTTC.

This clone has a single count. The chain carries TRBV7-2 and TRBJ2-1; 9 nucleotides align to TRBD2. This CDR3 is built from 18 residues. V trimming: 6 bases; J trimming: 7 bases; junction bases outside the gene matches: 19. Germline loops: CDR1 SGHTA, CDR2 FQGNSA. The CDR3 nucleotides are TGTGCCAGCAGTCTTATCCTTAGCGGGGGCCGCCTAATTAATGAGCAGTTCTTC. Encoded protein: CASSLILSGGRLINEQFF.

The chain employs TRBV28 and TRBJ2-1; 10 nucleotides match TRBD2. The trim removed 7 bases at V and 10 bases at J, leaving 13 bases unmatched. The CDR3 sequence is 15 residues long. Germline V gene sequence: CDR1 MDHEN, CDR2 SYDVKM. Here the CDR3 DNA reads TGTGCCAGCACCAAAGCGGGGGGGCGGGTTAAGGAGCAGTTCTTC. Translation gives CASTKAGGRVKEQFF.

The chain joins TRBV6-5 to TRBJ1-5; 7 nucleotides line up with TRBD1. The germline gives CDR1 MNHEY, CDR2 SVGAGI. This CDR3 is 14 amino acids long. J lost 5 bases, V lost 5 bases, and 6 bases had no gene match. The CDR3 coding sequence is TGTGCCAGCAGTCCAGGGGGGAGTTATCAGCCCCAGCATTTT. Its protein product is CASSPGGSYQPQHF.

This chain links TRBV7-3 with TRBJ1-4; D gene ambiguous. Germline lookup yields CDR1 SGHTA and CDR2 FQGTGA. V shed 4 bases and J shed 5 bases, with 11 bases lying between them. The CDR3 runs 14 residues. In DNA, the CDR3 is TGTGCCAGCAGCTCAGGACTGAGAAATGAAAAACTGTTTTTT. As protein: CASSSGLRNEKLFF.

The chain has TRBV30 and TRBJ2-1; tentatively, D is TRBD1 (5 bases). The CDR3 is 14 amino acids. V gave up 1 base and J gave up 7 bases, with 14 bases separating them. Germline lookup yields CDR1 GTSNPN and CDR2 SVGIG (reference sequence). CDR3 in DNA: TGTGCCTGGAGTGGGAAGGGGCCGTTGAATGAGCAGTTCTTC. Residues: CAWSGKGPLNEQFF.

A word on this clone: The same CDR3 also results from other DNA sequences found in this sample. Written as DNA, the CDR3 is TGTGCCAGTAGTATACAGGGGGCGACCGGGGAGCTGTTTTTT. Residues: CASSIQGATGELFF. The chain recombines TRBV19 with TRBJ2-2, with TRBD1 matching over 8 bases. Germline CDR1 reads LNHDA; CDR2 reads SQIVND (reference sequence). The CDR3 totals 14 residues. V dropped 2 bases and J dropped 5; count of bases not matched to a gene: 1.

This clone has only a few counts. This sequence joins TRBV15 and TRBJ1-1; 10 bases map to TRBD1. CDR3 length: 14 residues. After removal of 5 bases from V and 8 bases from J, the junction contained 8 bases not matched to a gene. Germline-derived CDR1 and CDR2 are LNHNV and YYDKDF (reference sequence). CDR3 amino acids: CATSPDRGRLEAFF. The CDR3 DNA reads as TGTGCCACCAGCCCTGACAGGGGGCGGTTGGAAGCTTTCTTT.